The T cell receptor beta chain under discussion was sequenced for a study of cytomegalovirus exposure and HLA in healthy donors. The wider study: A data release that came early held some 84 million unique TCRs from HLA-typed donors.

Germline-derived CDR1 and CDR2 are MNHEY and SVGAGI. CDR3 length: 15 residues. Trimming took 6 bases from V and 6 from J; bases not matched to a gene: 9. Researchers ran the PCR with 60 Vbeta and 13 Jbeta primers. The protocol was immunoSEQ multiplex PCR, while the TCRdb copy is restricted to in-frame clones and leaves out a portion. Of tens of thousands of clones in the sample, roughly 90% were seen once. Source material: PBMCs. The chain has TRBV6-5 and TRBJ2-3, with 10 bases that match TRBD2. The receptor was derived from a woman between 40 and 50 years old in good health and CMV-seropositive. CDR3 sequence: CASSPTSGVGDTQYF. The CDR3 DNA reads TGTGCCAGCAGCCCCACTAGCGGGGTCGGGGATACGCAGTATTTT.